Detailed here is one T cell receptor (beta chain). This record comes from a study of blood T cell repertoires in COVID-19. Sequencing used immunoSEQ multiplex PCR; TCRdb keeps in-frame clones, though not all of them. The table records more than 70,000 clones, 70% to 80% of them present only once. The sample taken for sequencing was peripheral blood. This TCR derives from a human donor in a cohort sampled during active COVID-19.

The CDR3 nucleotides are TGTGCCAGCAGTGAAGCATGGGGGGGGAAGACCCAGTACTTC. Encoded protein: CASSEAWGGKTQYF. The chain is built from TRBV6-1 and TRBJ2-5; 7 positions match TRBD2. Germline CDR1 MNHNS, CDR2 SASEGT. The CDR3 is 14 amino acids. The V segment lost 0 bases and the J segment 6 bases; nucleotides outside the gene matches: 4.